This TCR beta chain came from a study of blood T cell repertoires in COVID-19. Study-level background: Sites in the United States, Italy and Spain provided acute and convalescent COVID-19 samples. Nucleic acid was either cDNA or gDNA, and it came from T cells, B-cell-depleted T cells, or PBMCs.

Original processing methods: Estimated nucleated cell counts came from reference gene primer amplification. Profiled with immunoSEQ multiplex PCR; TCRdb holds only in-frame clones, not every one. That table gives V, J and clone size, and the DNA gave D and trimming. Found here are under 75,000 clones, around 81% of them singletons; the top ten hold roughly 28%. This clone has only one observation. Material: peripheral blood. This receptor was identified in an elderly woman with active or convalescent COVID-19.

The CDR3 reads CASSPRAYNEQFF. CDR3 DNA sequence: TGTGCCAGTAGTCCCAGGGCCTACAATGAGCAGTTCTTC. J is TRBJ2-1 and V is TRBV19, with a weak D call TRBD1 (5 bases). The CDR3 length is 13 residues. The V gene lost 5 bases and the J gene lost 2 bases, with 7 bases spanning the gap. Germline CDR1 reads LNHDA; CDR2 reads SQIVND (reference sequence).